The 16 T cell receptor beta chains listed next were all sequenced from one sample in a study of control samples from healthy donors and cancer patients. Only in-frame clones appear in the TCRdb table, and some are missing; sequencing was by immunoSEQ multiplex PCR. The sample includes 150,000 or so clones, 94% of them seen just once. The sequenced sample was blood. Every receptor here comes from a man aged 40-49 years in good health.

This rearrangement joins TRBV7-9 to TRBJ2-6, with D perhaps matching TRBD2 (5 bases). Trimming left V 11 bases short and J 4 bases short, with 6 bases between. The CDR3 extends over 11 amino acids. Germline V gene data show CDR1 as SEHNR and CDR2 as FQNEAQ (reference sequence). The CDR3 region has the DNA TGTGCCCCGGGGGGGGCCAACGTCCTGACTTTC. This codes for CAPGGANVLTF. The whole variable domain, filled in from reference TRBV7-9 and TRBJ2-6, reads DTGVSQNPRHKITKRGQNVTFRCDPISEHNRLYWYRQTLGQGPEFLTYFQNEAQLEKSRLLSDRFSAERPKGSFSTLEIQRTEQGDSAMYLCAPGGANVLTFGAGSRLTVL.

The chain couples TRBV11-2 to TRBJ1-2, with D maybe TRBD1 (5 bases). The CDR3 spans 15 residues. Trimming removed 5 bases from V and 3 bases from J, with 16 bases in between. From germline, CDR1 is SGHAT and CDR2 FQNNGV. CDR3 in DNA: TGTGCCAGCAGCATCATGGCCCGGGACGACTATGGCTACACCTTC. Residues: CASSIMARDDYGYTF. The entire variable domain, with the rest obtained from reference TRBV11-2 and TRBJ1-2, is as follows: EAGVAQSPRYKIIEKRQSVAFWCNPISGHATLYWYQQILGQGPKLLIQFQNNGVVDDSQLPKDRFSAERLKGVDSTLKIQPAKLEDSAVYLCASSIMARDDYGYTFGSGTRLTVV.

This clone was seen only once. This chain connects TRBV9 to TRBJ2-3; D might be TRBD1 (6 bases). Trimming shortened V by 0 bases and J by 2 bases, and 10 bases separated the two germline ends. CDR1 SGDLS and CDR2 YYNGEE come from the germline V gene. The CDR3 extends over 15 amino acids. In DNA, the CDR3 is TGTGCCAGCAGCGTAGAAGGGACAACCACAGATACGCAGTATTTT. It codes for CASSVEGTTTDTQYF.

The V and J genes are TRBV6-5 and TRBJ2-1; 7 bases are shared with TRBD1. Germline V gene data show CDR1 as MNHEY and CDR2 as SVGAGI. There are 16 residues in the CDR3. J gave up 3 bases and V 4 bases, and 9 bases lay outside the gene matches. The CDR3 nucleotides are TGTGCCAGCAGTTCCCTAGACAGGGTCAACTACAATGAGCAGTTCTTC. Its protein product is CASSSLDRVNYNEQFF.

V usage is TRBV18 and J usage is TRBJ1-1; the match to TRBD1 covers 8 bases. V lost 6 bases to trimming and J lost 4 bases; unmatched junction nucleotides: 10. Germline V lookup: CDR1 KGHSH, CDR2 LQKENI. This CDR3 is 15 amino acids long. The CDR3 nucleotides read TGTGCCAGCTCCCCCCGGACAGGGACGAGCACTGAAGCTTTCTTT. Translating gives CASSPRTGTSTEAFF.

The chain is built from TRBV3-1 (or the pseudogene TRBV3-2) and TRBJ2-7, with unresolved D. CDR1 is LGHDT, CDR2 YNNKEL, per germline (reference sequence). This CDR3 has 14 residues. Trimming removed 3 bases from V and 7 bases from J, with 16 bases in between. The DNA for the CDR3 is TGTGCCAGCAGCCAGGGCGGACGGTCCTGGGAGCAGTACTTC. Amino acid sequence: CASSQGGRSWEQYF.

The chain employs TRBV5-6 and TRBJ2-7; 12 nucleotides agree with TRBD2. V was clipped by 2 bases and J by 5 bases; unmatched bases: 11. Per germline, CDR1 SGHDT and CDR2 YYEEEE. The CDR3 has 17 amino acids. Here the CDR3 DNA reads TGTGCCAGCAGCTTTTCGGGTCTACGACTAGCGGGAGACGAGCAGTACTTC. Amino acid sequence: CASSFSGLRLAGDEQYF.

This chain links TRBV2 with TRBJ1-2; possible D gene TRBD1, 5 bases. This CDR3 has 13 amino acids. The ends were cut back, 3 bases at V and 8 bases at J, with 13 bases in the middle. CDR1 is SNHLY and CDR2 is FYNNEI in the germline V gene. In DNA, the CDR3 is TGTGCCAGCAGTGAGGACACGTCAGGGGGCTACACCTTC. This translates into CASSEDTSGGYTF.

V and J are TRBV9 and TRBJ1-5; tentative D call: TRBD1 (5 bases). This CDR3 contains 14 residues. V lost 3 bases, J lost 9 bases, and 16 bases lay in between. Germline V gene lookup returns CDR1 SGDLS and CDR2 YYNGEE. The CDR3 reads CASSETGASRPQHF. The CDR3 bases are TGTGCCAGCAGCGAGACTGGGGCTTCTCGGCCCCAGCATTTT.

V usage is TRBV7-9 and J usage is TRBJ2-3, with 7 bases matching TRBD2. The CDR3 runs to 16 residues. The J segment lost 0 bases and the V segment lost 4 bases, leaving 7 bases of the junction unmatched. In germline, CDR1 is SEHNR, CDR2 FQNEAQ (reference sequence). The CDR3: CASSSVSGFSTDTQYF. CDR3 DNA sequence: TGTGCCAGCAGCTCCGTTAGCGGGTTTAGCACAGATACGCAGTATTTT.

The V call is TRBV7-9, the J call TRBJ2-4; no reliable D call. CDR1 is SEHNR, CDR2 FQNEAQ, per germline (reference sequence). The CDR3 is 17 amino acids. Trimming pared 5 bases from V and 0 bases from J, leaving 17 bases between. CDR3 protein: CASSASGRGLAKNIQYF. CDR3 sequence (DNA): TGTGCCAGCAGCGCGTCTGGTCGTGGTCTAGCCAAAAACATTCAGTACTTC. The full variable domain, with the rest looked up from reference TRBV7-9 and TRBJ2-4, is DTGVSQNPRHKITKRGQNVTFRCDPISEHNRLYWYRQTLGQGPEFLTYFQNEAQLEKSRLLSDRFSAERPKGSFSTLEIQRTEQGDSAMYLCASSASGRGLAKNIQYFGAGTRLSVL.

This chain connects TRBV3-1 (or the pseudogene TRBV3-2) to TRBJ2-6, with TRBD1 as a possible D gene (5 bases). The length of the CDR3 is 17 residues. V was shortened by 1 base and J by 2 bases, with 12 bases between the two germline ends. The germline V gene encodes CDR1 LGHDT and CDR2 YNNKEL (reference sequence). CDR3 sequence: CASSQGVSRAGANVLTF. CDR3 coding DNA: TGTGCCAGCAGCCAAGGGGTTTCCAGGGCTGGGGCCAACGTCCTGACTTTC.

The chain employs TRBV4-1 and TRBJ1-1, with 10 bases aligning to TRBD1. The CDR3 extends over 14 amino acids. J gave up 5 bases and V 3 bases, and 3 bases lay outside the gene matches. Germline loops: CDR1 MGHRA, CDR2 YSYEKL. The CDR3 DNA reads TGCGCCAGCAGCCAGACAGGGGGCTGGACTGAAGCTTTCTTT. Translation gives CASSQTGGWTEAFF.

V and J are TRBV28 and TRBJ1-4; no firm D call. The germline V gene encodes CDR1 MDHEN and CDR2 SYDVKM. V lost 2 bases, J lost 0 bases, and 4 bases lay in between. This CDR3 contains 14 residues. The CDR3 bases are TGTGCCAGCAGTTTACGAGCAACTAATGAAAAACTGTTTTTT. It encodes CASSLRATNEKLFF.

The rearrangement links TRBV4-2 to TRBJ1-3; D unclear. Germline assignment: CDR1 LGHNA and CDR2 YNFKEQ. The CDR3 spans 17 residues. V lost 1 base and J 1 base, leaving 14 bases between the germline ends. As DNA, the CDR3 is TGTGCCAGCAGCCAAGCCGTCTGGGATACTTCTGGAAACACCATATATTTT. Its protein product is CASSQAVWDTSGNTIYF.

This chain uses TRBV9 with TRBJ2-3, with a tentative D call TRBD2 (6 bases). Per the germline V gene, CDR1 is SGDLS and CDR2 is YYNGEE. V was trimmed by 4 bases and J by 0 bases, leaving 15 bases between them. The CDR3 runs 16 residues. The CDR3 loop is CASSPTGTLSTDTQYF. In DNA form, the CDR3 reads TGTGCCAGCAGCCCCACCGGGACTCTCAGCACAGATACGCAGTATTTT.